Each of the 27 T cell receptor beta chains below was sequenced from the same sample in a study of blood T cell repertoires in COVID-19. Sequenced by immunoSEQ multiplex PCR; TCRdb stores in-frame clones only, minus some. This sample has about 190,000 clones, with more than 70% found just once. Material: peripheral blood. These receptors were taken from a middle-aged man with active or convalescent COVID-19.

The chain joins TRBV19 to TRBJ2-1; possibly TRBD2 for D (6 bases). The germline V and J ends were trimmed by 7 bases and 9 bases, with 16 bases remaining between them. Germline V gene data show CDR1 as LNHDA and CDR2 as SQIVND (reference sequence). This CDR3 has 13 amino acids. The CDR3: CASNPDGRGEQFF. Written as DNA, the CDR3 is TGTGCCAGTAACCCGGACGGGCGGGGTGAGCAGTTCTTC.

This clone has only one observation. This rearrangement joins TRBV14 to TRBJ2-3; 9 positions agree with TRBD1. CDR3 length equals 17 residues. Germline V gene lookup returns CDR1 SGHDN and CDR2 FVKESK. V lost 6 bases and J lost 2; bases outside the gene matches: 12. The CDR3 region has the DNA TGTGCCAGCAGTAGGTTTGGGGACAGGGTGATCACAGATACGCAGTATTTT. This codes for CASSRFGDRVITDTQYF.

V is TRBV4-3 and J is TRBJ1-1, with unresolved D. Between the trimmed V and J ends, which lost 0 bases and 4 bases, there was a span of 9 bases. The germline V gene encodes CDR1 LGHNA and CDR2 YSLEER. CDR3 length: 14 amino acids. CDR3: CASSQDSTPTEAFF. CDR3 bases: TGCGCCAGCAGCCAAGATAGTACCCCCACTGAAGCTTTCTTT.

The chain's CDR3 is CASSPSVAHSPLHF. The CDR3 region has the DNA TGTGCCAGTAGTCCGTCAGTGGCCCATTCACCCCTCCACTTT. The chain joins TRBV19 to TRBJ1-6; no clear D gene. Deletions cut 5 bases from V and 8 bases from J, with 13 bases between. The germline V gene encodes CDR1 LNHDA and CDR2 SQIVND (reference sequence). The CDR3 extends over 14 amino acids.

The chain links TRBV12-5 to TRBJ1-1, with TRBD1 matching over 8 bases. Per the germline V gene, CDR1 is LGHNT and CDR2 is FRNRAP. The CDR3 consists of 22 residues. The J segment lost 2 bases and the V segment lost 1 base, leaving 24 bases of the junction unmatched. Here the CDR3 reads CASGLGNLTWTGFGAGNTEAFF. The CDR3 DNA is TGTGCTAGTGGTTTGGGGAACTTGACCTGGACAGGGTTTGGGGCCGGTAACACTGAAGCTTTCTTT.

The V and J genes are TRBV21-1 and TRBJ2-7; no DNA check was done on the table's D call, TRBD1. TRBV21-1 is designated a pseudogene. The CDR3 spans 18 residues. CDR3 DNA sequence: TGTGCCAGCAGCGGGGCCCGCCGAGGCGCAACGTCCATAGACGAGCAGTACTTC. Its protein product is CASSGARRGATSIDEQYF.

This clone has ten or more counts. The J gene is TRBJ2-5, the V gene TRBV9; 7 bases map to TRBD2. There are 15 residues in the CDR3. Trimming at V came to 4 bases and at J to 1 base, leaving 7 bases not matched to a gene. CDR1 is SGDLS and CDR2 is YYNGEE in the germline V gene. The CDR3 coding sequence is TGTGCCAGCAGCCTCAATCCGGGGGGCCAAGAGACCCAGTACTTC. Translating gives CASSLNPGGQETQYF.

J is TRBJ2-3 and V is TRBV10-3, with 10 positions matching TRBD1. The CDR3 has 18 residues. Trimming removed 3 bases from V and 1 base from J; junction bases left unmatched: 10. Germline values: CDR1 ENHRY, CDR2 SYGVKD. CDR3 DNA: TGTGCCATCAGTGAATTTATTTCGGGGACAGGGGGCACAGATACGCAGTATTTT. It yields the protein CAISEFISGTGGTDTQYF.

The rearrangement joins TRBV28 to TRBJ2-1; 7 bases line up with TRBD2. Germline V gene sequence: CDR1 MDHEN, CDR2 SYDVKM. Losses at the gene ends were 3 bases for V and 10 bases for J; bases not matched to a gene: 9. The CDR3 consists of 14 residues. CDR3 sequence reads: CASSFPLDGGEQFF. CDR3 nucleotides: TGTGCCAGCAGTTTTCCCCTGGACGGGGGGGAGCAGTTCTTC.

The table lists this clone with a count of one. The CDR3 nucleotides read TGTGCCAGCAGCGTTTCATTCGGGACTAGCGGGCTTTCGGTGCAGTACTTC. Protein sequence: CASSVSFGTSGLSVQYF. The chain employs TRBV28 and TRBJ2-7, with 12 bases lining up with TRBD2. Germline values: CDR1 MDHEN, CDR2 SYDVKM. The CDR3 has 17 residues. V lost 6 bases and J lost 9; bases outside the gene matches: 18.

This rearrangement joins TRBV2 to TRBJ1-5; D gene unclear. This CDR3 has 13 amino acids. V gave up 8 bases and J gave up 1 base, with 9 bases separating them. Germline CDR1 reads SNHLY; CDR2 reads FYNNEI. In DNA, the CDR3 is TGTGCCAGCGGAGTGGAGAGCAATCAGCCCCAGCATTTT. Translating it yields CASGVESNQPQHF.

The V gene is TRBV5-1, the J gene TRBJ1-1, with a possible D match to TRBD1 (5 bases). The V gene lost 0 bases and the J gene lost 1 base, with 19 bases spanning the gap. The CDR3 is made up of 18 amino acids. From germline, CDR1 is SGHRS and CDR2 YFSETQ. The CDR3 region is CASSLAITFRTPNTEAFF. CDR3 sequence (DNA): TGCGCCAGCAGCTTGGCTATTACCTTCAGGACACCGAACACTGAAGCTTTCTTT.

This clone was recorded once. The chain couples TRBV5-1 to TRBJ2-2; 10 nucleotides agree with TRBD2. The CDR3 extends over 14 amino acids. Germline assignment: CDR1 SGHRS and CDR2 YFSETQ. With 6 bases clipped from V and 4 bases from J, the junction kept 3 bases outside the gene matches. The CDR3 is CASTSGSVTGELFF. Written as DNA, the CDR3 is TGCGCCAGCACTAGCGGGAGCGTCACCGGGGAGCTGTTTTTT.

The rearrangement joins TRBV12-3 or TRBV12-4 to TRBJ1-3; TRBD1 is a possible D gene (6 bases). This CDR3 comprises 13 residues. V dropped 5 bases and J dropped 7 bases, with 12 bases sitting between them. CDR3 region: CASSITDRNTIYF. CDR3 DNA sequence: TGTGCCAGCAGTATAACAGACAGGAACACCATATATTTT.

The table lists this clone with a few counts. The chain couples TRBV7-2 to TRBJ2-1; the match to TRBD2 covers 9 bases. The trim removed 1 base at V and 2 bases at J, leaving 6 bases unmatched. This CDR3 has 17 residues. Germline V CDR1 and CDR2: SGHTA, FQGNSA. The CDR3 DNA reads as TGTGCCAGCAGCTTAGTTGGTCTAGCGGGGCCCTACAATGAGCAGTTCTTC. Amino acids: CASSLVGLAGPYNEQFF.

The V gene is TRBV11-2, the J gene TRBJ2-1; D is perhaps TRBD2 (6 bases). Between the trimmed V and J ends, which lost 2 bases and 8 bases, there was a span of 16 bases. Germline lookup yields CDR1 SGHAT and CDR2 FQNNGV. CDR3 length: 15 amino acids. The CDR3 loop reads CASSLFAGSRDEQFF. The CDR3 DNA is TGTGCCAGCAGCTTATTTGCGGGAAGTAGGGATGAGCAGTTCTTC.

CDR3: CASSSLITASSYEQYF. The CDR3 DNA reads TGCGCCAGCAGCTCCCTAATTACAGCAAGCTCCTACGAGCAGTACTTC. The V and J genes are TRBV5-1 and TRBJ2-7, with D unclear. The V and J ends lost 3 bases and 0 bases respectively, with 16 bases between them. Germline V gene data show CDR1 as SGHRS and CDR2 as YFSETQ. This CDR3 region has 16 residues.

The chain couples TRBV6-6 to TRBJ2-1; 8 positions match TRBD2. Germline CDR1 and CDR2: MNHNY and SVGAGI (reference sequence). This CDR3 contains 15 residues. V shed 7 bases, J shed 4 bases, and the junction held 9 bases outside the gene matches. Written as DNA, the CDR3 is TGTGCCAGCAATCAAGCGGGGGAGCTTTACAATGAGCAGTTCTTC. It encodes CASNQAGELYNEQFF.

In DNA form, the CDR3 reads TGCAGTGCTAGTGATAGCGGGGGGGCCCTCGATGAGCAGTTCTTC. It specifies CSASDSGGALDEQFF. The chain uses TRBV20-1 and TRBJ2-1; TRBD2 agrees at 11 bases. V dropped 3 bases and J dropped 8; count of bases not matched to a gene: 9. This CDR3 is 15 amino acids long. The germline V gene encodes CDR1 DFQATT and CDR2 SNEGSKA (reference sequence).

This clone was observed a handful of times. This rearrangement joins TRBV28 to TRBJ1-4; possibly TRBD1 for D (6 bases). Germline loops: CDR1 MDHEN, CDR2 SYDVKM. V was cut by 9 bases and J by 7 bases, with 12 bases left in between. This CDR3 spans 12 amino acids. CDR3 in DNA: TGTGCCAGTGGGGGGGGGCGTGAAAAACTGTTTTTT. Translated, it gives CASGGGREKLFF. Full variable domain (missing parts from reference TRBV28 and TRBJ1-4): DVKVTQSSRYLVKRTGEKVFLECVQDMDHENMFWYRQDPGLGLRLIYFSYDVKMKEKGDIPEGYSVSREKKERFSLILESASTNQTSMYLCASGGGREKLFFGSGTQLSVL.

The CDR3 nucleotides are TGCAGTGCGGGGGGGGAAAACATTCAGTACTTC. Amino acid sequence: CSAGGENIQYF. The rearrangement links TRBV20-1 to TRBJ2-4, with 7 bases that match TRBD2. The trim removed 6 bases at V and 5 bases at J, leaving 1 base unmatched. Germline V gene sequence: CDR1 DFQATT, CDR2 SNEGSKA (reference sequence). The CDR3 covers 11 residues.

As for this clone: The junction departs from the called germline gene at one end, perhaps through a read error. The chain has TRBV6-1 and TRBJ1-2; TRBD1 aligns across 9 bases. The germline CDR1 and CDR2 sequences are MNHNS and SASEGT. CDR3 size: 15 residues. As DNA, the CDR3 is TGTGCCAGCGGTGAACAGGGGGCGTCTGACTATGGCTACACCTTC. This encodes CASGEQGASDYGYTF.

This clone was counted only a few times. This sequence joins TRBV6-5 and TRBJ1-5, with 8 bases lining up with TRBD1. Trimming took 8 bases from V and 3 from J; bases not matched to a gene: 6. CDR3 length: 14 residues. The germline V gene encodes CDR1 MNHEY and CDR2 SVGAGI. CDR3 in DNA: TGTGCCAGCGTCCCAGGGGGCCCCAATCAGCCCCAGCATTTT. It codes for CASVPGGPNQPQHF.

The chain carries TRBV4-1 and TRBJ2-5; 8 bases are shared with TRBD2. The CDR3 contains 15 residues. In germline, CDR1 is MGHRA, CDR2 YSYEKL. The junction had 6 bases not matched to a gene; V was cut back by 2 bases and J by 4 bases. The CDR3 sequence: CASSQILAGRETQYF. The DNA for the CDR3 is TGCGCCAGCAGCCAAATATTAGCGGGGCGAGAGACCCAGTACTTC.

This clone was picked up one time. The chain carries TRBV6-5 and TRBJ1-6, with TRBD1 as a possible D gene (6 bases). V lost 6 bases to trimming and J lost 17 bases, with 14 bases between them. Germline-derived CDR1 and CDR2 are MNHEY and SVGAGI. The CDR3 length is 11 residues. The CDR3 reads CASRDWDKFHF. The CDR3 coding sequence is TGTGCCAGCAGGGACTGGGACAAATTCCACTTT.

The genes are TRBV5-6 and TRBJ2-2, with 11 positions matching TRBD2. The CDR3 is 16 amino acids. CDR1 is SGHDT, CDR2 YYEEEE, per germline. Trimming at V came to 1 base and at J to 3 bases, leaving 2 bases not matched to a gene. The CDR3, as DNA: TGTGCCAGCAGCTTGCAACTAGCGGGAGACACCGGGGAGCTGTTTTTT. Protein product: CASSLQLAGDTGELFF.

The chain couples TRBV18 to TRBJ2-3; 7 bases fit TRBD2. There are 16 residues in the CDR3. Germline assignment: CDR1 KGHSH and CDR2 LQKENI. V dropped 2 bases and J dropped 6; count of bases not matched to a gene: 11. CDR3 amino acids: CASSPGQRGAGDTQYF. The CDR3, as DNA: TGTGCCAGCTCACCAGGTCAGCGGGGAGCTGGGGATACGCAGTATTTT.